This is a list of T cell receptor beta chains from one sample in a study of OX40 agonist ivuxolimab in advanced cancers. Generated by immunoSEQ multiplex PCR, the TCRdb table keeps only in-frame clones and is missing some. The repertoire holds around 90,000 clones, with roughly 84% as singletons. This specimen was CD4+ or CD8+ T cells sorted from blood, taken in a trial of the OX40 agonist ivuxolimab. Every receptor here comes from an adult with an advanced solid tumor such as melanoma, head and neck, liver or kidney cancer. Each CDR3 is given with its conserved first and last residue. The order of the fields is clone size, CDR3 length, J gene, V gene, D gene, CDR3 DNA, CDR3 protein. A D gene is named only where the DNA matches it firmly. Some rows mark clone size as missing; the rest say once, few, many or name a class of expanded clone.

>NA|18|TRBJ2-2|TRBV25-1|TRBD2
TGTGCCAGCAGTGAATTAGGGACTAGCGGGTTGAACACCGGGGAGCTGTTTTTT
CASSELGTSGLNTGELFF
>NA|15|TRBJ1-1|TRBV11-2|NA
TGTGCCAGCAGCTTTACGGACGGAATGAACACTGAAGCTTTCTTT
CASSFTDGMNTEAFF
>NA|16|TRBJ1-5|TRBV18|NA
TGTGCCAGCTCAACGGAAGGCCCTAATAGCAATCAGCCCCAGCATTTT
CASSTEGPNSNQPQHF
>NA|14|TRBJ2-5|TRBV9|TRBD2
TGTGCCAGCAGCGCGACTAGCCCCTGGGAGACCCAGTACTTC
CASSATSPWETQYF
>NA|15|TRBJ2-3|TRBV6-1|NA
TGTGCCAGCATCCTCCGGGGGCCCCCCGCAGATACGCAGTATTTT
CASILRGPPADTQYF
>NA|16|TRBJ1-2|TRBV5-4|TRBD1
TGTGCCAGCAGCTTGGGTCCGGGGACAGGAATCTATGGCTACACCTTC
CASSLGPGTGIYGYTF
>NA|13|TRBJ2-2|TRBV5-1|NA
TGCGCCAGCCAGGGGGGTTACACCGGGGAGCTGTTTTTT
CASQGGYTGELFF
>NA|13|TRBJ1-1|TRBV28|TRBD1
TGTGCCAGCAGTTTTAGGGGGCGAACTGAAGCTTTCTTT
CASSFRGRTEAFF
>NA|16|TRBJ1-1|TRBV11-2|NA
TGTGCCAGCAGCTTACACGTTGGCGTCTTGAACACTGAAGCTTTCTTT
CASSLHVGVLNTEAFF
>once|12|TRBJ2-7|TRBV29-1|NA
TGCAGCGTTGAAATGCCCGGTAGCGAGCAGTACTTC
CSVEMPGSEQYF
>NA|14|TRBJ2-3|TRBV10-2|TRBD2
TGCGCCAGCAGGGAGCGGGGGGGCGCAGATACGCAGTATTTT
CASRERGGADTQYF
>NA|13|TRBJ2-3|TRBV6-5|NA
TGTGCCAGCAGACCTCAGGGGGGTGATACGCAGTATTTT
CASRPQGGDTQYF
>once|13|TRBJ2-1|TRBV4-2|NA
TGTGCCAGCAGCCAACTATTGACGAATGAGCAGTTCTTC
CASSQLLTNEQFF
>once|12|TRBJ2-7|TRBV7-9|NA
TGTGCCAGCAGCCCCCAGTTCTACGAGCAGTACTTC
CASSPQFYEQYF
>NA|17|TRBJ2-4|TRBV11-1|NA
TGTGCCAGCAGCTTAGCGGACGGGGTCCAAGCCAAAAACATTCAGTACTTC
CASSLADGVQAKNIQYF
>NA|14|TRBJ1-4|TRBV25-1|NA
TGTGCCAGCAGTGATACAGGGTTCGGGGAAAAACTGTTTTTT
CASSDTGFGEKLFF
>few|14|TRBJ1-3|TRBV9|NA
TGTGCCAGCAGCTCCGGGACGCGGGAAGGCGCCATATATTTT
CASSSGTREGAIYF
>NA|15|TRBJ2-7|TRBV5-1|NA
TGCGCCAGCAGCATATCCGAACAGTCCTCCTACGAGCAGTACTTC
CASSISEQSSYEQYF
>once|16|TRBJ1-5|TRBV27|NA
TGTGCCAGCAGTTTATCGAACCCGTTGAAGCATCAGCCCCAGCATTTT
CASSLSNPLKHQPQHF
>few|14|TRBJ2-7|TRBV11-1|TRBD2
TGTGCCAGCAGCCCGGGACTAGCGGGCCACGAGCAGTACTTC
CASSPGLAGHEQYF
>NA|14|TRBJ2-7|TRBV11-2|TRBD1
TGTGCCAGCAGCATGAGGACAGGAGATTTTGAGCAGTACTTC
CASSMRTGDFEQYF
>NA|15|TRBJ1-6|TRBV25-1|TRBD1
TGTGCCAGCAGTCCCGGGGGACAGTTTAATTCACCCCTCCACTTT
CASSPGGQFNSPLHF
>NA|15|TRBJ2-7|TRBV7-2|TRBD2
TGTGCCAGCAGCTTAGGAAGCGGGGCAGCCTACGAGCAGTACTTC
CASSLGSGAAYEQYF
>NA|16|TRBJ2-2|TRBV7-3|NA
TGTGCCAGCAGCATCATGTCCCTTGGGGTCACCGGGGAGCTGTTTTTT
CASSIMSLGVTGELFF
>few|18|TRBJ1-5|TRBV5-4|TRBD1
TGTGCCAGCAGCACTCGGACAGGCCGTAAAACTAAGAATCAGCCCCAGCATTTT
CASSTRTGRKTKNQPQHF
>once|20|TRBJ2-3|TRBV4-1|TRBD2
TGCGCCAGCAGCCCATACCAAGATATTCTTCGTAGCGGGGGGAGGGATACGCAGTATTTT
CASSPYQDILRSGGRDTQYF
>NA|16|TRBJ2-7|TRBV19|TRBD2
TGTGCCAGTGCCAAGACTAGCGGGGGTCGTCACTACGAGCAGTACTTC
CASAKTSGGRHYEQYF
>NA|15|TRBJ1-5|TRBV10-1|TRBD1
TGCGCCAGCAGTTCACAGGGGCATAGCAATCAGCCCCAGCATTTT
CASSSQGHSNQPQHF
>few|12|TRBJ1-1|TRBV29-1|NA
TGCAGCGTTGTCTCACCAGGTGCAGAAGCTTTCTTT
CSVVSPGAEAFF
>NA|15|TRBJ2-3|TRBV6-4|NA
TGTGCCAGCAGTCTAGACGGCCAGAGCACAGATACGCAGTATTTT
CASSLDGQSTDTQYF
>NA|13|TRBJ2-7|TRBV6-5|NA
TGTGCCAGCAGCTCCTCGGACGGGAACGAGCAGTACTTC
CASSSSDGNEQYF
>NA|12|TRBJ1-2|TRBV7-9|NA
TGTGCCAGCAGCGGTTCTAACTATGGCTACACCTTC
CASSGSNYGYTF
>NA|16|TRBJ2-7|TRBV5-4|NA
TGTGCCAGCAGCTATGGGCGTGGAAGGATCTCATCCGAGCAGTACTTC
CASSYGRGRISSEQYF
>NA|14|TRBJ2-7|TRBV5-1|NA
TGCGCCAGCAGCTTCGAACAGGGCGGGCACGAGCAGTACTTC
CASSFEQGGHEQYF